These 9 T cell receptor beta chains were sequenced from one sample in a study of blood T cell repertoires in COVID-19. Generated by immunoSEQ multiplex PCR, the TCRdb table keeps only in-frame clones and is missing some. This sample carries tens of thousands of clones, about 85% of them seen once, and the ten largest clones take 3.5% to 4%. Material: peripheral blood. These receptor sequences come from a man in his sixties with acute or convalescent COVID-19.

The rearrangement joins TRBV5-4 to TRBJ2-3; 11 bases line up with TRBD2. The CDR3 length is 15 residues. The germline V gene encodes CDR1 SGHNT and CDR2 YYREEE (reference sequence). The V gene end was trimmed by 4 bases and the J gene end by 6 bases; junction bases not matched to a gene: 7. The CDR3 DNA reads TGTGCCAGCAGCCCCGGGACTAGCGGTTCGGATACGCAGTATTTT. It codes for CASSPGTSGSDTQYF.

V gene TRBV7-6 combines with J gene TRBJ1-3, with 7 bases that match TRBD1. After removal of 0 bases from V and 2 bases from J, the junction contained 1 base not matched to a gene. This CDR3 comprises 15 residues. Germline V gene data show CDR1 as SGHVS and CDR2 as FNYEAQ. The CDR3 DNA is TGTGCCAGCAGCTTAGCGACAGGGCCTGGAAACACCATATATTTT. Translating it yields CASSLATGPGNTIYF.

V is TRBV30 and J is TRBJ1-5; a weak D match, TRBD1 (6 bases). Per germline, CDR1 GTSNPN and CDR2 SVGIG (reference sequence). V lost 1 base and J lost 0, with 7 bases in between. The CDR3 has 14 residues. DNA for the CDR3: TGTGCCTGGAGTGCAGGGGATAGCAATCAGCCCCAGCATTTT. Translated: CAWSAGDSNQPQHF.

The rearrangement uses TRBV4-2 and TRBJ2-5; D is unclear. Germline loops: CDR1 LGHNA, CDR2 YNFKEQ. The V end was cut by 0 bases, the J end by 7 bases, with 6 bases between. The CDR3 totals 12 residues. The CDR3 is CASSQDSGTQYF. CDR3 coding DNA: TGTGCCAGCAGCCAAGATTCGGGGACCCAGTACTTC.

The CDR3 is CASTLMDSRNSPLHF. The CDR3 nucleotides read TGTGCCAGCACACTAATGGACAGCCGCAATTCACCCCTCCACTTT. The V gene is TRBV27, the J gene TRBJ1-6; perhaps TRBD1 as D (6 bases). Germline CDR1 is MNHEY and CDR2 is SMNVEV (reference sequence). V was shortened by 7 bases and J by 7 bases, with 17 bases between the two germline ends. The CDR3 sequence is 15 residues long.

The chain is built from TRBV12-3 or TRBV12-4 and TRBJ1-4; D gene unclear. CDR3 length equals 13 residues. Trimming took 5 bases from V and 8 from J, leaving 12 bases between them. The CDR3 region is CASSQATPEKLFF. In DNA form, the CDR3 reads TGTGCCAGCAGTCAGGCTACCCCCGAAAAACTGTTTTTT.

A remark on this clone: As the CDR3 is not closed by the conserved phenylalanine or tryptophan, this likely results from a read error. The limits of the CDR3 on the DNA are not certain, so only TCRdb's listed CDR3 is given. This chain connects TRBV4-2 to TRBJ1-1. With termini counted, the CDR3 has 12 amino acids. Germline CDR1 is LGHNA and CDR2 is YNFKEQ. CDR3 protein: CASSHRGGALSL.

This chain joins TRBV9 and TRBJ2-1, with D possibly being TRBD1 (6 bases). From germline, CDR1 is SGDLS and CDR2 YYNGEE. Trimming left V 0 bases short and J 6 bases short, with 10 bases between. The CDR3 covers 14 residues. DNA for the CDR3: TGTGCCAGCAGCGTAGAGGGCAGGGGCAATGAGCAGTTCTTC. Protein: CASSVEGRGNEQFF.

The rearrangement uses TRBV25-1 and TRBJ2-2; perhaps TRBD1 as D (6 bases). The germline CDR1 and CDR2 sequences are MGHDK and SYGVNS. The CDR3 sequence is 14 residues long. V dropped 3 bases and J dropped 4 bases, with 9 bases sitting between them. The CDR3 region has the DNA TGTGCCAGCAGTGACAGGGGACCCACCGGGGAGCTGTTTTTT. It yields the protein CASSDRGPTGELFF.